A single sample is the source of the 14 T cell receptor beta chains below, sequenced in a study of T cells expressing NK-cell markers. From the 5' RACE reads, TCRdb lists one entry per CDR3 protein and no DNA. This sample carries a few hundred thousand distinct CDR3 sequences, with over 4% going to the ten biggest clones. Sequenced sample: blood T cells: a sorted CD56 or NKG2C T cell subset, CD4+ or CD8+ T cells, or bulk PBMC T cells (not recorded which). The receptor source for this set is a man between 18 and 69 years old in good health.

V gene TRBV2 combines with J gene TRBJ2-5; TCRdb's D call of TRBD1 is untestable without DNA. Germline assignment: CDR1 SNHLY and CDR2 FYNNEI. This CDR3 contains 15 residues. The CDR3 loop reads CASSLGTGLAETQYF.

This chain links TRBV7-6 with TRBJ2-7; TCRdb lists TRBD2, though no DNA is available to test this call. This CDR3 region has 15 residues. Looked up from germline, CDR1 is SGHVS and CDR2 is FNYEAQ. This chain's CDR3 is CASSGGTSGSYEQYF. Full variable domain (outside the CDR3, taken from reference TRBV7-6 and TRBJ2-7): GAGVSQSPRYKVTKRGQDVALRCDPISGHVSLYWYRQALGQGPEFLTYFNYEAQQDKSGLPNDRFSAERPEGSISTLTIQRTEQRDSAMYRCASSGGTSGSYEQYFGPGTRLTVT.

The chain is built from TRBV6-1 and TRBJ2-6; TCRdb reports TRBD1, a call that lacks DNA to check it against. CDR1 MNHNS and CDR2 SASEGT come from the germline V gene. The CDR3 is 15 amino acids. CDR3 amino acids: CATLAGAQRANVLTF.

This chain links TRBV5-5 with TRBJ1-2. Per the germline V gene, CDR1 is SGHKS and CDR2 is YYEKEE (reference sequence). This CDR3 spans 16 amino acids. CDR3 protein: CASSLGSSPTNYGYTF. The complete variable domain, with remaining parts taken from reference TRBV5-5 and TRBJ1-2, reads DAGVTQSPTHLIKTRGQQVTLRCSPISGHKSVSWYQQVLGQGPQFIFQYYEKEERGRGNFPDRFSARQFPNYSSELNVNALLLGDSALYLCASSLGSSPTNYGYTFGSGTRLTVV.

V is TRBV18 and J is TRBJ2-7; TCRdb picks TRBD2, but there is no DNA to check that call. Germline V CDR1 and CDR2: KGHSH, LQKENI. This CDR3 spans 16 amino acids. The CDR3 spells CASSRGTSGSSYEQYF.

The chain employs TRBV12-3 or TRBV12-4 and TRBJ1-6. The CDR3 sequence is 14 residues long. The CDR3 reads CASSLEPFYSPLHF.

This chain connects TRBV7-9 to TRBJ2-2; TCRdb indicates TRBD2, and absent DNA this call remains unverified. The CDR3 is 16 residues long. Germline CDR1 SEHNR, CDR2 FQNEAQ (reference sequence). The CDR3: CASSLSTSGGARELFF.

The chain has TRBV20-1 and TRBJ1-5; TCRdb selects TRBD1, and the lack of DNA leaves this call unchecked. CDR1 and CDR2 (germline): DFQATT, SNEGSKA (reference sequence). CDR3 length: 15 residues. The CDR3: CSAFPGTGDNQPQHF.

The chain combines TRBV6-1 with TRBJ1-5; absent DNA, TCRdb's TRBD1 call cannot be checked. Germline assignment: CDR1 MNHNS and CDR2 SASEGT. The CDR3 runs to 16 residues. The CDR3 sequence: CASSGQGTAMNQPQHF.

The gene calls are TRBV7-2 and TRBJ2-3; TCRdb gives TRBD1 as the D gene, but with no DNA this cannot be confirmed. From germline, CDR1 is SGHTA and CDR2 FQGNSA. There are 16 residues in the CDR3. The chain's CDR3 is CASSSPMGRPTDTQYF.

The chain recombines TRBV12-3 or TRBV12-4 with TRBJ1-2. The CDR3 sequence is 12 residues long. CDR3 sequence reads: CASSLRREGYTF.

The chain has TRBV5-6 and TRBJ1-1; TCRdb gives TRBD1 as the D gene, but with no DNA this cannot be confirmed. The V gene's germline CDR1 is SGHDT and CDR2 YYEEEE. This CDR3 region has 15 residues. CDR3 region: CASSKINRGNTEAFF. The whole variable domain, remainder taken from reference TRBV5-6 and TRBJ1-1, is DAGVTQSPTHLIKTRGQQVTLRCSPKSGHDTVSWYQQALGQGPQFIFQYYEEEERQRGNFPDRFSGHQFPNYSSELNVNALLLGDSALYLCASSKINRGNTEAFFGQGTRLTVV.

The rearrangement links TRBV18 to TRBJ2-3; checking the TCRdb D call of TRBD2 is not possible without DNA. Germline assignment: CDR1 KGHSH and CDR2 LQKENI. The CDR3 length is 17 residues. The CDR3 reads CASSLSLPRTSTDTQYF. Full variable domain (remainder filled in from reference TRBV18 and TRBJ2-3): NAGVMQNPRHLVRRRGQEARLRCSPMKGHSHVYWYRQLPEEGLKFMVYLQKENIIDESGMPKERFSAEFPKEGPSILRIQQVVRGDSAAYFCASSLSLPRTSTDTQYFGPGTRLTVL.

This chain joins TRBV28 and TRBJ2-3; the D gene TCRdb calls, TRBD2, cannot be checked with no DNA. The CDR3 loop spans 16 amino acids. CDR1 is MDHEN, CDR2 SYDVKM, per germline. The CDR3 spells CASRSTRRLGADTQYF.